The 25 T cell receptor beta chains in this list originate from one sample, sequenced in a study of Ad26.COV2.S vaccination and SARS-CoV-2 variants. The table came from immunoSEQ multiplex PCR; TCRdb's copy has only in-frame clones and leaves some out. The table includes about 440,000 clones, 90% detected once. This sample's treatment: roughly 18 received Ad26.COV2.S at low or high dose, single or two shots; several received placebo; per-sample allocation not given. Day 63 after the first injection of vaccine or placebo was the sampling time. The specimen comprised peripheral blood, sampled in a trial of Ad26.COV2.S vaccine versus placebo. These receptors were collected from a person between 18 and 65 years old who received the Ad26.COV2.S COVID-19 vaccine or a placebo.

The gene calls are TRBV30 and TRBJ2-3, with 7 bases aligning to TRBD1. The V and J ends lost 2 bases and 4 bases, in that order; junction bases with no gene match: 3. The CDR3 runs 13 residues. Germline lookup yields CDR1 GTSNPN and CDR2 SVGIG (reference sequence). The CDR3 DNA reads as TGTGCCTGGAGTAAAACAGGGGCAGATACGCAGTATTTT. Residues: CAWSKTGADTQYF.

The rearrangement joins TRBV6-5 to TRBJ2-2; D might be TRBD2 (5 bases). The CDR3 sequence is 15 residues long. CDR1 and CDR2 (germline): MNHEY, SVGAGI. The V end was cut by 6 bases, the J end by 5 bases, with 16 bases between. For the CDR3, the DNA is TGTGCCAGCAGGGTGGACTCGGGTGGGACCGGGGAGCTGTTTTTT. This sequence encodes CASRVDSGGTGELFF.

The V gene is TRBV28, the J gene TRBJ1-1; D is unresolved. This CDR3 contains 14 residues. Looked up from germline, CDR1 is MDHEN and CDR2 is SYDVKM. Between the trimmed V and J ends, which lost 2 bases and 1 base, there was a span of 8 bases. Written as DNA, the CDR3 is TGTGCCAGCAGTTTAGATCCAGCGAACACTGAAGCTTTCTTT. This gives the protein CASSLDPANTEAFF.

V is TRBV7-9 and J is TRBJ2-3, with unresolved D. This CDR3 has 14 residues. V was trimmed by 1 base and J by 1 base, leaving 6 bases between them. CDR1 and CDR2 from the germline V gene are SEHNR and FQNEAQ (reference sequence). CDR3 sequence: CASSLEYGTDTQYF. The CDR3 bases are TGTGCCAGCAGCTTAGAATACGGCACAGATACGCAGTATTTT.

This clone is labeled medium-sized. This chain uses TRBV6-2 or TRBV6-3 with TRBJ2-7; 7 bases map to TRBD1. The ends lost 2 bases at V and 3 bases at J; junction bases unmatched: 7. Looked up from germline, CDR1 is MNHEY and CDR2 is SVGEGT. The CDR3 has 15 amino acids. CDR3 protein: CASSYRLGDSYEQYF. As DNA, the CDR3 is TGTGCCAGCAGTTACCGATTAGGGGACAGCTACGAGCAGTACTTC.

The CDR3 DNA is TGTGGGCGACAGGAGAATTCACCCCTCCACTTT. It encodes CGRQENSPLHF. The V and J genes are TRBV12-3 or TRBV12-4 and TRBJ1-6; possible D gene TRBD1, 6 bases. CDR3 length equals 11 residues.

This sequence joins TRBV15 and TRBJ1-5; D is unresolved. Germline-derived CDR1 and CDR2 are LNHNV and YYDKDF (reference sequence). V lost 1 base, J lost 0 bases, and 10 bases lay in between. The CDR3 runs to 16 residues. The CDR3 is CATSRGREYSNQPQHF. CDR3 nucleotides: TGTGCCACCAGCAGAGGCCGGGAGTATAGCAATCAGCCCCAGCATTTT. Complete variable domain (other parts from reference TRBV15 and TRBJ1-5): DAMVIQNPRYQVTQFGKPVTLSCSQTLNHNVMYWYQQKSSQAPKLLFHYYDKDFNNEADTPDNFQSRRPNTSFCFLDIRSPGLGDTAMYLCATSRGREYSNQPQHFGDGTRLSIL.

The rearrangement links TRBV29-1 to TRBJ2-2; 10 bases match TRBD2. This CDR3 has 16 amino acids. The V gene's germline CDR1 is SQVTM and CDR2 ANQGSEA. Germline trimming cut 6 bases from V and 1 base from J; bases unmatched to any gene: 8. This chain's CDR3 is CSVRTSGFWNTGELFF. CDR3 coding DNA: TGCAGCGTGAGGACTAGCGGTTTTTGGAACACCGGGGAGCTGTTTTTT.

This rearrangement joins TRBV29-1 to TRBJ2-1; 7 bases align to TRBD1. V shed 5 bases and J 6 bases; nucleotides not matched to a gene: 10. Germline values: CDR1 SQVTM, CDR2 ANQGSEA. CDR3 length: 14 amino acids. The CDR3 loop reads CSVKTGVWGNEQFF. The CDR3 coding sequence is TGCAGCGTTAAAACAGGGGTCTGGGGCAATGAGCAGTTCTTC.

The chain employs TRBV6-5 and TRBJ2-3, with a possible D match to TRBD2 (7 bases). The CDR3 totals 14 residues. The V end was cut by 8 bases, the J end by 4 bases, with 16 bases between. CDR1 MNHEY and CDR2 SVGAGI come from the germline V gene. The CDR3 DNA sequence: TGTGCCAGCCGAAGGGGGGGAGAAGCAGATACGCAGTATTTT. Protein product: CASRRGGEADTQYF.

This clone was seen only once. An end of the junction differs from the germline gene, which may be a read error. The chain uses TRBV6-5 and TRBJ1-1; D might be TRBD1 (5 bases). This CDR3 contains 15 residues. In germline, CDR1 is MNHEY, CDR2 SVGAGI. In DNA form, the CDR3 reads TGTGCCAGCGGTTACGGGGGATCTAGGGACACTGAAGCTTTCTTT. Amino acids: CASGYGGSRDTEAFF.

J is TRBJ2-1 and V is TRBV4-2; either TRBD1 or TRBD2 may supply D (5 bases each). This CDR3 contains 16 residues. In germline, CDR1 is LGHNA, CDR2 YNFKEQ. V was clipped by 0 bases and J by 6 bases, with 15 bases between them. The CDR3: CASSQDEREGSNEQFF. The CDR3 DNA sequence: TGTGCCAGCAGCCAAGATGAGCGCGAGGGGTCCAATGAGCAGTTCTTC.

This sequence joins TRBV2 and TRBJ2-7, with TRBD2 matching over 7 bases. The germline gives CDR1 SNHLY, CDR2 FYNNEI. Losses at the gene ends were 4 bases for V and 5 bases for J; bases not matched to a gene: 8. The CDR3 has 14 residues. The CDR3 nucleotides read TGTGCCAGCAGTGGCGGGAGCCTGGTCCACGAGCAGTACTTC. This sequence encodes CASSGGSLVHEQYF.

The chain combines TRBV9 with TRBJ2-7, with D possibly matching TRBD1 (6 bases). The CDR3 extends over 14 amino acids. V was cut by 0 bases and J by 7 bases, with 14 bases left in between. Germline V CDR1 and CDR2: SGDLS, YYNGEE. The CDR3 sequence is CASSVVNRVNEQYF. The CDR3 DNA reads TGTGCCAGCAGCGTAGTGAACAGGGTTAATGAGCAGTACTTC.

The rearrangement links TRBV18 to TRBJ1-1, with a weak D call TRBD1 (6 bases). Trimming took off 4 bases at V and 8 bases at J, with 20 bases between the two ends. The CDR3 extends over 15 amino acids. Germline V gene sequence: CDR1 KGHSH, CDR2 LQKENI. CDR3 residues: CASSRTRGEWVEAFF. The CDR3 DNA follows: TGTGCCAGCTCACGAACCAGGGGAGAGTGGGTAGAAGCTTTCTTT.

This clone came up once. This chain joins TRBV28 and TRBJ2-1; the D is unclear. Germline loops: CDR1 MDHEN, CDR2 SYDVKM. The CDR3 is made up of 14 amino acids. The V end lost 6 bases, the J end lost 5 bases, and 14 bases lay between the germline ends. CDR3: CASRPNWDNNEQFF. CDR3 DNA: TGTGCCAGCAGGCCAAATTGGGATAACAATGAGCAGTTCTTC.

The chain combines TRBV2 with TRBJ1-2; D might be TRBD1 (6 bases). This CDR3 spans 16 amino acids. Germline V CDR1 and CDR2: SNHLY, FYNNEI. V gave up 1 base and J gave up 4 bases, with 16 bases separating them. DNA of the CDR3: TGTGCCAGCAGTGAAGGTCGACAGGCCCGATTCTATGGCTACACCTTC. Its translation is CASSEGRQARFYGYTF.

This clone showed up just a few times. This sequence joins TRBV5-1 and TRBJ2-7, with TRBD2 matching 11 bases. V shed 2 bases, J shed 2 bases, and the junction held 3 bases outside the gene matches. This CDR3 has 15 amino acids. Germline V gives CDR1 SGHRS, CDR2 YFSETQ. The CDR3: CASSFGTSGTYEQYF. The CDR3 coding sequence is TGCGCCAGCAGCTTCGGGACTAGCGGAACCTACGAGCAGTACTTC.

The chain carries TRBV10-3 and TRBJ2-2; possible D gene TRBD1, 5 bases. Looked up from germline, CDR1 is ENHRY and CDR2 is SYGVKD. CDR3 size: 13 residues. The V and J ends lost 7 bases and 5 bases respectively, with 11 bases between them. As DNA, the CDR3 is TGTGCCATCACGCAGGGAACGACCGGGGAGCTGTTTTTT. Residues: CAITQGTTGELFF.

This chain connects TRBV28 to TRBJ2-7; 11 bases fit TRBD2. After removal of 1 base from V and 2 bases from J, the junction contained 10 bases not matched to a gene. Germline values: CDR1 MDHEN, CDR2 SYDVKM. The length of the CDR3 is 18 residues. CDR3 sequence (DNA): TGTGCCAGCAGTTTATCCCTTTTTGGGACTAGCGGAGCCTACGAGCAGTACTTC. Residues: CASSLSLFGTSGAYEQYF.

This sequence joins TRBV3-1 (or the pseudogene TRBV3-2) and TRBJ2-7, with a possible D match to TRBD1 (7 bases). The ends were cut back, 0 bases at V and 5 bases at J, with 17 bases in the middle. The CDR3 has 16 amino acids. Germline V gene data show CDR1 as LGHDT and CDR2 as YNNKEL (reference sequence). The CDR3 here is CASSQDQGQERDEQYF. The CDR3, as DNA: TGTGCCAGCAGCCAAGATCAAGGACAGGAGCGGGACGAGCAGTACTTC.

The chain carries TRBV9 and TRBJ2-5, with 8 nucleotides matching TRBD1. The length of the CDR3 is 16 residues. J gave up 2 bases and V 6 bases, and 12 bases lay outside the gene matches. The germline gives CDR1 SGDLS, CDR2 YYNGEE. The CDR3 DNA is TGTGCCAGCACCATCGGGCCCACAGGGGGGCAAGAGACCCAGTACTTC. Protein: CASTIGPTGGQETQYF.

The chain uses TRBV7-9 and TRBJ2-1; the match to TRBD2 covers 14 bases. V lost 5 bases and J lost 6; bases outside the gene matches: 6. Germline loops: CDR1 SEHNR, CDR2 FQNEAQ (reference sequence). The CDR3 spans 16 residues. The CDR3: CASSAPGLAGANEQFF. The CDR3 coding sequence is TGTGCCAGCAGCGCCCCGGGACTAGCGGGAGCCAATGAGCAGTTCTTC.

This chain links TRBV19 with TRBJ2-3; 8 nucleotides agree with TRBD1. V lost 4 bases and J lost 2; bases outside the gene matches: 14. Germline V gene data show CDR1 as LNHDA and CDR2 as SQIVND (reference sequence). There are 18 residues in the CDR3. Written as DNA, the CDR3 is TGTGCCAGTAGTACGGCGACAGGGGCGGGTTCCTCCACAGATACGCAGTATTTT. Protein sequence: CASSTATGAGSSTDTQYF.

The J gene is TRBJ2-7, the V gene TRBV10-3; D uncertain. This CDR3 region has 14 residues. Germline values: CDR1 ENHRY, CDR2 SYGVKD. Trimming left V 0 bases short and J 4 bases short, with 10 bases between. CDR3 protein: CAISESVQSYEQYF. In nucleotides, the CDR3 is TGTGCCATCAGTGAGTCGGTCCAAAGTTACGAGCAGTACTTC.